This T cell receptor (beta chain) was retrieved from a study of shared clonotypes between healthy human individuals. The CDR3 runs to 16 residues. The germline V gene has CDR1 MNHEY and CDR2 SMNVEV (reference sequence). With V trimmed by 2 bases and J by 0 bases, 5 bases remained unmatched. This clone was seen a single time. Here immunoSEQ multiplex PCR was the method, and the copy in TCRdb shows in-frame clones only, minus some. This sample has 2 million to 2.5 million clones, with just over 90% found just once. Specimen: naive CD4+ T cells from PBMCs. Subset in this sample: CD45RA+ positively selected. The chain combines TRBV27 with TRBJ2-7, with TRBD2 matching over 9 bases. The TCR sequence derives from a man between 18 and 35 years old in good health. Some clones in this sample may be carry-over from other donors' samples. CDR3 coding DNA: TGTGCCAGCAGTTTAACAAGCGGGAGGCCCTCCTACGAGCAGTACTTC. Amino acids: CASSLTSGRPSYEQYF.